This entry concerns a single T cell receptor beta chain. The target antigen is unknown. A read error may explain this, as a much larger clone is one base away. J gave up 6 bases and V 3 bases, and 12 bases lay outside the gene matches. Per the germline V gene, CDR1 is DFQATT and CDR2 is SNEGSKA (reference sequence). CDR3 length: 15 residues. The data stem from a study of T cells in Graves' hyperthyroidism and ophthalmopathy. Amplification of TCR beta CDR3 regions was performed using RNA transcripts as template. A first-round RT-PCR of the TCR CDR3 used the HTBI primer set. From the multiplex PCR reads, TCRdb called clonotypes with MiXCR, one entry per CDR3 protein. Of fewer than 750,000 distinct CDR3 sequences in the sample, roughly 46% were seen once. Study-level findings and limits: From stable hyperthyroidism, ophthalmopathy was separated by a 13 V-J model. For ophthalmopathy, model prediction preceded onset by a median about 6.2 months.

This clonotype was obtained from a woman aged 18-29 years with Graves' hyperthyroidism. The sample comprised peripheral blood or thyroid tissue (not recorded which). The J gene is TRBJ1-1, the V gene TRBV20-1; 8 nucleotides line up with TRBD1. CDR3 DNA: TGCAGTGCTAGGGGGCAGGGGGCGCGGGGCGCTGAAGCTTTCTTT. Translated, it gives CSARGQGARGAEAFF.